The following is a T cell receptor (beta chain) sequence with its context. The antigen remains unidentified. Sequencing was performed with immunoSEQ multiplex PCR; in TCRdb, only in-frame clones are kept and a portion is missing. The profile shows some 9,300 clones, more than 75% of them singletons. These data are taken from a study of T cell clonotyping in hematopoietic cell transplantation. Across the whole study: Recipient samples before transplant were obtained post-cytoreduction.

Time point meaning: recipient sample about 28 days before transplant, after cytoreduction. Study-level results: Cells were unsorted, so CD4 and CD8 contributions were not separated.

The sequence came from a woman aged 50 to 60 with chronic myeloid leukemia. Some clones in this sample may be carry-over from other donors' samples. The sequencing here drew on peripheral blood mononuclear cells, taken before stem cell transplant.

The CDR3 coding sequence is TGTGCCAGCAGCCAATCTTATCGAAGCTCCTACAATGAGCAGTTCTTC. Translation gives CASSQSYRSSYNEQFF. J is TRBJ2-1 and V is TRBV7-3, with D unclear. Germline CDR1 reads SGHTA; CDR2 reads FQGTGA. V lost 5 bases to trimming and J lost 0 bases, with 14 bases between them. This CDR3 is built from 16 residues.